This TCR beta chain emerged from a study of blood T cell repertoires in COVID-19. Study-level information: The United States, Italy and Spain provided the acute and convalescent COVID-19 samples. Sample material is recorded as cDNA or gDNA derived from T cells, B-cell-depleted T cells, or PBMCs.

This CDR3 comprises 17 residues. Germline V gene sequence: CDR1 SGDLS, CDR2 YYNGEE. The trim removed 0 bases at V and 6 bases at J, leaving 8 bases unmatched. Authors' methods: Amplifying reference gene primers gave estimates of nucleated cell counts. The protocol was immunoSEQ multiplex PCR, while the TCRdb copy is restricted to in-frame clones and leaves out a portion. The DNA was the basis for D and trimming; V, J and clone size are from that table. The sample shows about 100,000 clones, more than 70% of them seen only once. The rearrangement links TRBV9 to TRBJ2-3; 12 nucleotides match TRBD2. Sequencing was performed on peripheral blood. The origin of this receptor is a human donor in a cohort sampled during active COVID-19. In DNA, the CDR3 is TGTGCCAGCAGCGTAGACTCGACTAGCGGGAGTGCGGATACGCAGTATTTT. Protein: CASSVDSTSGSADTQYF.